This paragraph reports one TCR beta chain. These data come from a study of shared clonotypes between healthy human individuals. The naive CD8 subset, CD45RO-negative cells positively selected for CCR7, excluded terminally differentiated effector memory CD45RA+ cells. Profiling relied on immunoSEQ multiplex PCR, and the TCRdb table lists in-frame clones only, not all of them. The sample shows around 1.9 million clones, roughly 93% of them seen only once. CDR1 is LGHNA and CDR2 is YNFKEQ in the germline V gene. The CDR3 extends over 14 amino acids. The ends lost 9 bases at V and 7 bases at J; junction bases unmatched: 12.

The sample comprised naive CD8+ T cells from PBMCs. The TCR comes from a man between 18 and 35 years old in good health. Some clones in this sample may be carry-over from other donors' samples. The chain recombines TRBV4-2 with TRBJ2-1, with 7 bases aligning to TRBD1. The CDR3 DNA reads TGTGCCAGTAAGGGGGCCGGAGCTTCAAATGAGCAGTTCTTC. Residues: CASKGAGASNEQFF.